A single sample gave rise to the 23 T cell receptor beta chains below, sequenced in a study of control samples from healthy donors and cancer patients. TCRdb's copy holds only in-frame clones and misses some; the assay was immunoSEQ multiplex PCR. Of about 150,000 clones in the sample, 85% to 95% were seen once. Sequenced input: blood. Every receptor here comes from a man aged 50 to 60 in good health.

This chain uses TRBV28 with TRBJ2-7; 9 positions agree with TRBD1. J was trimmed by 5 bases and V by 5 bases; bases with no gene match: 10. The CDR3 length is 15 residues. CDR1 and CDR2 (germline): MDHEN, SYDVKM. For the CDR3, the DNA is TGTGCCAGCAGTGCCCCGGGACAGGGTTCCCACGAGCAGTACTTC. Translated: CASSAPGQGSHEQYF.

This chain connects TRBV19 to TRBJ2-3; TRBD1 is a possible D gene (5 bases). The germline CDR1 and CDR2 sequences are LNHDA and SQIVND (reference sequence). CDR3 size: 16 residues. The V gene lost 6 bases and the J gene lost 4 bases, with 20 bases spanning the gap. CDR3 nucleotides: TGTGCCAGTAGCACTATAAACCAGGGTGGCGCAGATACGCAGTATTTT. It translates to CASSTINQGGADTQYF.

The chain combines TRBV7-2 with TRBJ2-7, with TRBD2 as a possible D gene (7 bases). The germline V gene has CDR1 SGHTA and CDR2 FQGNSA. V lost 6 bases and J lost 2, with 20 bases in between. The CDR3 length is 16 residues. The CDR3, as DNA: TGTGCCAGCAGACTCCGAGGGGGGGACTCCGCCTACGAGCAGTACTTC. As protein: CASRLRGGDSAYEQYF.

The chain uses TRBV10-3 and TRBJ2-7; 10 bases are shared with TRBD2. Trimming took 11 bases from V and 1 from J; bases not matched to a gene: 8. Germline lookup yields CDR1 ENHRY and CDR2 SYGVKD. CDR3 length: 14 amino acids. DNA for the CDR3: TGTGCCTCAAAAGGGACTAGCGAGTCCTACGAGCAGTACTTC. It yields the protein CASKGTSESYEQYF.

This chain connects TRBV18 to TRBJ2-2; 8 bases are shared with TRBD1. With V trimmed by 5 bases and J by 0 bases, 5 bases remained unmatched. Per the germline V gene, CDR1 is KGHSH and CDR2 is LQKENI. The CDR3 totals 16 residues. The CDR3 reads CASSRTGGTNTGELFF. DNA for the CDR3: TGTGCCAGCTCAAGAACAGGGGGTACGAACACCGGGGAGCTGTTTTTT.

V gene TRBV29-1 combines with J gene TRBJ2-4; D might be TRBD2 (6 bases). With 6 bases removed from V and 5 bases from J, the gap between germline ends came to 11 bases. CDR3 length: 12 residues. The V gene's germline CDR1 is SQVTM and CDR2 ANQGSEA. The CDR3 spells CSVRREENIQYF. In DNA form, the CDR3 reads TGCAGCGTCCGGAGGGAGGAAAACATTCAGTACTTC.

This chain joins TRBV18 and TRBJ1-6; 9 nucleotides agree with TRBD1. Trimming at V came to 2 bases and at J to 7 bases, leaving 3 bases not matched to a gene. The CDR3 length is 15 residues. Germline V gives CDR1 KGHSH, CDR2 LQKENI. CDR3 DNA: TGTGCCAGCTCACCAAGGACAGGGGAAAATTCACCCCTCCACTTT. Protein product: CASSPRTGENSPLHF.

The chain recombines TRBV28 with TRBJ1-5; 11 nucleotides match TRBD1. CDR3 length: 17 amino acids. V shed 3 bases, J shed 6 bases, and the junction held 10 bases outside the gene matches. Germline V gene data show CDR1 as MDHEN and CDR2 as SYDVKM. The CDR3 nucleotides are TGTGCCAGCAGTTTTTGGCCACGGGGGACAGGGGGTCAGCCCCAGCATTTT. Translated, it gives CASSFWPRGTGGQPQHF.

The V gene is TRBV3-1 (or the pseudogene TRBV3-2), the J gene TRBJ1-1; TRBD1 agrees at 12 bases. The trim removed 5 bases at V and 4 bases at J, leaving 11 bases unmatched. Germline assignment: CDR1 LGHDT and CDR2 YNNKEL (reference sequence). This CDR3 has 17 amino acids. The DNA of the CDR3 is TGTGCCAGCAGCTCCCGGGACAGGGGGCTTTTCAGCACTGAAGCTTTCTTT. Residues: CASSSRDRGLFSTEAFF.

CDR3 amino acids: CASSIQGGEQFF. The CDR3, as DNA: TGTGCCAGCAGCATCCAGGGTGGTGAGCAGTTCTTC. The rearrangement links TRBV5-5 to TRBJ2-1; a possible D gene is TRBD1 (5 bases). The germline gives CDR1 SGHKS, CDR2 YYEKEE (reference sequence). The CDR3 is 12 residues long. The ends were cut back, 4 bases at V and 9 bases at J, with 11 bases in the middle.

The chain combines TRBV18 with TRBJ1-6; 7 nucleotides line up with TRBD1. The CDR3 totals 16 residues. V lost 5 bases to trimming and J lost 10 bases; unmatched junction nucleotides: 14. CDR1 and CDR2 from the germline V gene are KGHSH and LQKENI. The CDR3 loop is CASSSNPPTGRSPLHF. For the CDR3, the DNA is TGTGCCAGCTCATCCAACCCCCCGACAGGGAGGTCACCCCTCCACTTT.

The rearrangement uses TRBV5-1 and TRBJ2-3; D is unresolved. Germline CDR1 SGHRS, CDR2 YFSETQ. The CDR3 is 15 amino acids. V was cut by 0 bases and J by 3 bases, with 11 bases left in between. The CDR3 sequence: CASSLVGSWTDTQYF. The CDR3 DNA sequence: TGCGCCAGCAGCTTGGTGGGAAGTTGGACAGATACGCAGTATTTT. Together with reference TRBV5-1 and TRBJ2-3, the CDR3 gives the full variable domain: KAGVTQTPRYLIKTRGQQVTLSCSPISGHRSVSWYQQTPGQGLQFLFEYFSETQRNKGNFPGRFSGRQFSNSRSEMNVSTLELGDSALYLCASSLVGSWTDTQYFGPGTRLTVL.

V gene TRBV10-3 combines with J gene TRBJ2-1, with 11 bases fitting TRBD2. Unmatched junction bases numbered 5, after V lost 2 bases and J lost 5 bases. The germline gives CDR1 ENHRY, CDR2 SYGVKD. This CDR3 has 16 amino acids. This CDR3 reads CAISEPGTSGNNEQFF. The CDR3 nucleotides are TGTGCCATCAGTGAGCCAGGGACTAGCGGAAACAATGAGCAGTTCTTC.

The J gene is TRBJ2-5, the V gene TRBV5-1; 10 bases map to TRBD2. Germline V lookup: CDR1 SGHRS, CDR2 YFSETQ. V shed 6 bases and J 0 bases; nucleotides not matched to a gene: 14. This CDR3 comprises 18 residues. This CDR3 reads CASTWGASGRAYQETQYF. CDR3 in DNA: TGCGCCAGCACCTGGGGAGCTAGCGGGAGAGCGTACCAAGAGACCCAGTACTTC.

V is TRBV5-4 and J is TRBJ1-4; tentative D call: TRBD1 (6 bases). V lost 4 bases and J 4 bases, leaving 11 bases between the germline ends. Germline CDR1 SGHNT, CDR2 YYREEE (reference sequence). The CDR3 runs 14 residues. The CDR3 is CASSTTGNNEKLFF. The DNA of the CDR3 is TGTGCCAGCAGCACTACAGGGAATAATGAAAAACTGTTTTTT.

This chain links TRBV7-6 with TRBJ1-4; TRBD1 aligns across 8 bases. Unmatched junction bases numbered 4, after V lost 3 bases and J lost 4 bases. The CDR3 extends over 15 amino acids. Looked up from germline, CDR1 is SGHVS and CDR2 is FNYEAQ. DNA for the CDR3: TGTGCCAGCAGCTTCTCGACAGGGGTTAATGAAAAACTGTTTTTT. Protein sequence: CASSFSTGVNEKLFF.

The chain joins TRBV19 to TRBJ2-3; 9 bases agree with TRBD1. V gave up 7 bases and J gave up 5 bases; unmatched junction bases: 4. The length of the CDR3 is 13 residues. Germline CDR1 and CDR2: LNHDA and SQIVND (reference sequence). CDR3 sequence reads: CASNRGLGDTQYF. CDR3 nucleotides: TGTGCCAGTAACAGGGGGCTTGGAGATACGCAGTATTTT.

The CDR3 loop is CSASGEGADTQYF. The CDR3 DNA is TGCAGTGCTAGTGGGGAGGGAGCAGATACGCAGTATTTT. The genes are TRBV20-1 and TRBJ2-3, with 7 bases lining up with TRBD2. Germline CDR1 DFQATT, CDR2 SNEGSKA (reference sequence). V lost 3 bases to trimming and J lost 4 bases; unmatched junction nucleotides: 4. The CDR3 has 13 amino acids.

The V and J genes are TRBV5-1 and TRBJ2-1; TRBD2 matches at 11 bases. CDR3 length equals 16 residues. Germline values: CDR1 SGHRS, CDR2 YFSETQ. After removal of 5 bases from V and 9 bases from J, the junction contained 13 bases not matched to a gene. The CDR3 nucleotides are TGCGCCAGCAGACAGAAAACCGGGACTAGCGGTCGTGAGCAGTTCTTC. It codes for CASRQKTGTSGREQFF.

This clone has a single count. This chain connects TRBV4-1 to TRBJ2-3, with 11 bases lining up with TRBD2. Unmatched junction bases numbered 14, after V lost 1 base and J lost 5 bases. The CDR3 runs 19 residues. Germline CDR1 MGHRA, CDR2 YSYEKL. The CDR3 coding sequence is TGCGCCAGCAGCCAAGTACGCCCTAGCGGGAGGAAAGGGGAAGATACGCAGTATTTT. Amino acid sequence: CASSQVRPSGRKGEDTQYF.

This sequence joins TRBV13 and TRBJ2-1; 14 nucleotides align to TRBD2. This CDR3 has 16 residues. Looked up from germline, CDR1 is PRHDT and CDR2 is FYEKMQ (reference sequence). V trimming: 5 bases; J trimming: 10 bases; junction bases outside the gene matches: 10. The CDR3 spells CASSPRLAGGPWEQFF. The CDR3 DNA reads TGTGCCAGCAGCCCACGACTAGCGGGAGGGCCGTGGGAGCAGTTCTTC.

CDR3 protein: CASSPPGSFGYTF. Here the CDR3 DNA reads TGTGCCAGCAGTCCCCCCGGCAGTTTCGGCTACACCTTC. This chain uses TRBV28 with TRBJ1-2; D gene uncertain. Trimming took 5 bases from V and 8 from J, leaving 15 bases between them. Germline loops: CDR1 MDHEN, CDR2 SYDVKM. CDR3 length: 13 residues.

This chain uses TRBV7-2 with TRBJ1-5; no definite D call. The CDR3 runs to 16 residues. Germline CDR1 is SGHTA and CDR2 is FQGNSA. With 5 bases removed from V and 5 bases from J, the gap between germline ends came to 19 bases. Here the CDR3 DNA reads TGTGCCAGCAGCCCCATACCCCGACCTCGCGATCAGCCCCAGCATTTT. Translated: CASSPIPRPRDQPQHF.